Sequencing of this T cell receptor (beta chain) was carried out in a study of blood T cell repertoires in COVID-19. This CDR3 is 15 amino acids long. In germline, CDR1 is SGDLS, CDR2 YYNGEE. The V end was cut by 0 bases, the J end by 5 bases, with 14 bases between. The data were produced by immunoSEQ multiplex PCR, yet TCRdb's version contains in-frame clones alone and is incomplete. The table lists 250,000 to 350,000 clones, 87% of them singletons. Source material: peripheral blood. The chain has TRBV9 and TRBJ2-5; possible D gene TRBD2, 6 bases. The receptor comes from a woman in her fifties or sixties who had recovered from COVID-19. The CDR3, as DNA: TGTGCCAGCAGCGTAGCTGCGGGGAGGAGCGAGACCCAGTACTTC. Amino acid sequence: CASSVAAGRSETQYF.